Presented here are 19 T cell receptor beta chains from one specimen sequenced in a study of blood T cell repertoires in COVID-19. Measured with immunoSEQ multiplex PCR; TCRdb has only the in-frame clones, and not every one. The profile shows roughly 110,000 clones, around 80% of them singletons. Sequencing was performed on peripheral blood. Receptor source: a man in his sixties or seventies with acute or convalescent COVID-19.

The J gene is TRBJ2-3, the V gene TRBV6-9; 7 positions agree with TRBD1. Per the germline V gene, CDR1 is MNHGY and CDR2 is SVAAGI. This CDR3 comprises 13 residues. V dropped 6 bases and J dropped 4; count of bases not matched to a gene: 4. The CDR3 region is CASRQGSADTQYF. CDR3 in DNA: TGTGCCAGCAGACAGGGGAGCGCAGATACGCAGTATTTT.

The chain couples TRBV7-6 to TRBJ1-3; 8 bases fit TRBD1. This CDR3 contains 17 residues. Germline CDR1 is SGHVS and CDR2 is FNYEAQ. V was clipped by 4 bases and J by 0 bases; unmatched bases: 8. This CDR3 reads CASSYASGGFSGNTIYF. CDR3 coding DNA: TGTGCCAGCAGCTACGCCTCAGGGGGCTTCTCTGGAAACACCATATATTTT.

This sequence joins TRBV5-8 and TRBJ2-5; 10 bases fit TRBD1. Losses at the gene ends were 5 bases for V and 1 base for J; bases not matched to a gene: 8. The CDR3 runs to 16 residues. Germline assignment: CDR1 SGHTS and CDR2 YDEGEE. The CDR3 nucleotides read TGTGCCAGCAGGCCCGGGACAGGGGCCTCCCAAGAGACCCAGTACTTC. This encodes CASRPGTGASQETQYF.

The J gene is TRBJ2-5, the V gene TRBV5-1; 12 nucleotides line up with TRBD1. The CDR3 is made up of 16 amino acids. The germline V gene has CDR1 SGHRS and CDR2 YFSETQ. Germline trimming cut 0 bases from V and 4 bases from J; bases unmatched to any gene: 4. CDR3 DNA: TGCGCCAGCAGCTTGGATGGGACAGGGGGCGGAGAGACCCAGTACTTC. Residues: CASSLDGTGGGETQYF.

This clone was found once. The V and J genes are TRBV6-4 and TRBJ1-1; possibly TRBD1 for D (5 bases). Per the germline V gene, CDR1 is MRHNA and CDR2 is SNTAGT. CDR3 length: 14 amino acids. Trimming took 0 bases from V and 5 from J, leaving 10 bases between them. In DNA form, the CDR3 reads TGTGCCAGCAGTGACTCCAGCAGGGCGACTGAAGCTTTCTTT. It encodes CASSDSSRATEAFF.

This clone was detected a few times. The chain is built from TRBV24-1 and TRBJ1-4; 11 nucleotides match TRBD1. The V gene's germline CDR1 is KGHDR and CDR2 SFDVKD. There are 17 residues in the CDR3. J lost 7 bases, V lost 2 bases, and 8 bases had no gene match. CDR3 amino acids: CATSDWSGTGGSEKLFF. CDR3 DNA: TGTGCCACCAGTGATTGGTCTGGGACAGGGGGGTCTGAAAAACTGTTTTTT.

V is TRBV7-9 and J is TRBJ1-2; no firm D call. The germline CDR1 and CDR2 sequences are SEHNR and FQNEAQ (reference sequence). The length of the CDR3 is 13 residues. The ends were cut back, 3 bases at V and 3 bases at J, with 8 bases in the middle. The CDR3 DNA follows: TGTGCCAGCAGCTTTCTACCGGACTATGGCTACACCTTC. This gives the protein CASSFLPDYGYTF.

The rearrangement links TRBV19 to TRBJ1-2, with D perhaps matching TRBD1 (5 bases). This CDR3 region has 15 residues. V shed 5 bases and J shed 5 bases, with 18 bases lying between them. Per the germline V gene, CDR1 is LNHDA and CDR2 is SQIVND (reference sequence). CDR3 protein: CASSGGAGPLYGYTF. Here the CDR3 DNA reads TGTGCCAGTAGTGGTGGGGCAGGGCCTCTATATGGCTACACCTTC.

The chain couples TRBV5-1 to TRBJ1-1; the D gene is possibly TRBD1 (5 bases). V was clipped by 4 bases and J by 4 bases, with 14 bases between them. This CDR3 comprises 14 residues. Germline V gene data show CDR1 as SGHRS and CDR2 as YFSETQ. The CDR3 reads CASSPGIPGTEAFF. In nucleotides, the CDR3 is TGCGCCAGCAGCCCAGGGATTCCGGGCACTGAAGCTTTCTTT.

This clone was seen more than once but under ten times. The rearrangement links TRBV19 to TRBJ1-1; tentatively, D is TRBD1 (5 bases). The CDR3 runs 13 residues. The germline V gene encodes CDR1 LNHDA and CDR2 SQIVND (reference sequence). V was shortened by 8 bases and J by 10 bases, with 20 bases between the two germline ends. The CDR3 coding sequence is TGTGCCAGTCGCCCACGGGGGGGGACCCGAGCTTTCTTT. Translated: CASRPRGGTRAFF.

This rearrangement joins TRBV4-2 to TRBJ1-6; TRBD1 is a possible D gene (5 bases). Germline-derived CDR1 and CDR2 are LGHNA and YNFKEQ. With 1 base removed from V and 5 bases from J, the gap between germline ends came to 12 bases. The CDR3 runs 16 residues. The CDR3 nucleotides are TGTGCCAGCAGCCAAGTAACAGGCGCTGATAATTCACCCCTCCACTTT. This encodes CASSQVTGADNSPLHF.

The table lists this clone with a count of one. This chain uses TRBV10-2 with TRBJ1-3; the D gene is possibly TRBD1 (5 bases). The CDR3 runs to 13 residues. The V gene's germline CDR1 is WSHSY and CDR2 SAAADI. Trimming pared 3 bases from V and 4 bases from J, leaving 7 bases between. DNA of the CDR3: TGCGCCAGCAGTGACTCAGGGGGAAACACCATATATTTT. This sequence encodes CASSDSGGNTIYF.

This clone was found a few times. The V call is TRBV5-1, the J call TRBJ2-1; 8 bases match TRBD2. V gave up 2 bases and J gave up 7 bases; unmatched junction bases: 8. CDR1 and CDR2 (germline): SGHRS, YFSETQ. This CDR3 is built from 15 residues. In DNA form, the CDR3 reads TGCGCCAGCAGCTTTGAGGCGGGGGGCCGTAATGAGCAGTTCTTC. Encoded protein: CASSFEAGGRNEQFF.

This clone was counted a single time. Other DNA sequences in the sample encode the same CDR3. The chain links TRBV18 to TRBJ1-2; D perhaps matches TRBD1 (5 bases). This CDR3 has 13 residues. CDR1 is KGHSH and CDR2 is LQKENI in the germline V gene. Trimming shortened V by 3 bases and J by 5 bases, and 10 bases separated the two germline ends. The CDR3 DNA is TGTGCCAGCTCACCTGAAGGGACTTATGGCTACACCTTC. Amino acids: CASSPEGTYGYTF.

The chain combines TRBV9 with TRBJ2-2; D might be TRBD2 (5 bases). V dropped 6 bases and J dropped 0 bases, with 9 bases sitting between them. CDR1 is SGDLS, CDR2 YYNGEE, per germline. The CDR3 consists of 14 residues. CDR3 sequence (DNA): TGTGCCAGCAAGGGAGACGCGAACACCGGGGAGCTGTTTTTT. This codes for CASKGDANTGELFF.

J is TRBJ1-5 and V is TRBV14; 7 bases agree with TRBD1. The trim removed 4 bases at V and 7 bases at J, leaving 10 bases unmatched. CDR3 size: 15 residues. Germline V CDR1 and CDR2: SGHDN, FVKESK. The CDR3 reads CASSPNRGVRQPQHF. Written as DNA, the CDR3 is TGTGCCAGCAGCCCCAACAGGGGAGTGAGGCAGCCCCAGCATTTT.

CDR3 sequence reads: CASSYDRVRSRYTF. The CDR3 region has the DNA TGCGCCAGCAGTTACGACAGGGTCCGAAGTCGCTACACCTTC. The chain recombines TRBV4-1 with TRBJ1-2; TRBD1 agrees at 7 bases. This CDR3 region has 14 residues. V gave up 6 bases and J gave up 9 bases; unmatched junction bases: 13. In germline, CDR1 is MGHRA, CDR2 YSYEKL.

This clone came up a few times. V gene TRBV9 combines with J gene TRBJ2-1, with TRBD2 matching 9 bases. Germline values: CDR1 SGDLS, CDR2 YYNGEE. The V gene end was trimmed by 1 base and the J gene end by 1 base; junction bases not matched to a gene: 0. The CDR3 runs to 15 residues. The CDR3 is CASSVSGGSYNEQFF. The CDR3 DNA sequence: TGTGCCAGCAGCGTAAGCGGGGGGTCCTACAATGAGCAGTTCTTC.

This clone has only one observation. This chain connects TRBV19 to TRBJ1-5; weak D call: TRBD1 (5 bases). The CDR3 has 15 residues. V lost 5 bases and J 7 bases, leaving 18 bases between the germline ends. Looked up from germline, CDR1 is LNHDA and CDR2 is SQIVND (reference sequence). Written as DNA, the CDR3 is TGTGCCAGTAGTCTGGGCGCGGGGGGTTGGCAGCCCCAGCATTTT. Protein: CASSLGAGGWQPQHF.